This is a list of T cell receptor beta chains from one sample in a study of blood T cell repertoires in COVID-19. The assay was immunoSEQ multiplex PCR, and TCRdb's table has in-frame clones only and misses some. The table has some 110,000 clones, about 89% seen once. Sequencing was done on a sample of peripheral blood. The source is a human donor in a cohort sampled during active COVID-19. CDR3s include the opening cysteine and the closing phenylalanine or tryptophan. Each record gives: D gene, clone size, V gene, J gene, CDR3 DNA, CDR3 protein. D genes are given only for firm matches. A row's size may be missing; if present it is once, few, many or a size class.

D: -
size: -
V: TRBV19
J: TRBJ1-5
DNA: TGTGCCAGTAGTCCTGAGGGCAGAATGGTTCAGCCCCAGCATTTT
CDR3: CASSPEGRMVQPQHF

D: -
size: -
V: TRBV5-5
J: TRBJ1-6
DNA: TGTGCCAGCAGCCAGACAGATTCCTATAATTCACCCCTCCACTTT
CDR3: CASSQTDSYNSPLHF

D: -
size: few
V: TRBV2
J: TRBJ1-1
DNA: TGTGCCAGCAGTGAGAAGTTACGGGCTTTCTTT
CDR3: CASSEKLRAFF

D: TRBD1
size: -
V: TRBV7-9
J: TRBJ2-1
DNA: TGTGCCAGCAGCTATCAGGACAGGGGAAGTATAGAGCAGTTCTTC
CDR3: CASSYQDRGSIEQFF

D: -
size: -
V: TRBV28
J: TRBJ1-4
DNA: TGTGCCAGCAGAGTCGGACAGTTCCCACCCTATAATGAAAAACTGTTTTTT
CDR3: CASRVGQFPPYNEKLFF

D: -
size: -
V: TRBV18
J: TRBJ2-7
DNA: TGTGCCAGCTCACGGACAGACTCCTACGAGCAGTACTTC
CDR3: CASSRTDSYEQYF

D: TRBD1
size: -
V: TRBV10-1
J: TRBJ2-7
DNA: TGCGCCACCTCACGGGAGATACGGGACAGGGAGGAGGAGGACGAGCAGTACTTC
CDR3: CATSREIRDREEEDEQYF

D: -
size: -
V: TRBV28
J: TRBJ2-7
DNA: TGTGCCAGCAGTTTAGTCTGGCCTCGACTGGGGGCGGACCCATCCTACGAGCAGTACTTC
CDR3: CASSLVWPRLGADPSYEQYF

D: -
size: few
V: TRBV6-2/TRBV6-3
J: TRBJ1-5
DNA: TGTGCCAGCAGTTACTCGGAGGGTATGAGGTCCGGCAATCAGCCCCAGCATTTT
CDR3: CASSYSEGMRSGNQPQHF

D: -
size: -
V: TRBV9
J: TRBJ2-3
DNA: TGTGCCAGCAGCGTAGAATCGAGCACAGATACGCAGTATTTT
CDR3: CASSVESSTDTQYF

D: -
size: -
V: TRBV5-8
J: TRBJ1-1
DNA: TGTGCCAGCAGCTTGCGGGGATCGGGCACTGAAGCTTTCTTT
CDR3: CASSLRGSGTEAFF

D: -
size: -
V: TRBV4-1
J: TRBJ1-5
DNA: TGCGCCAGCAGCCAAGCGGGGGATCAGCCCCAGCATTTT
CDR3: CASSQAGDQPQHF

D: -
size: -
V: TRBV5-1
J: TRBJ2-3
DNA: TGCGCCAGCAGCTTGGGAGGTTACACTAGCACAGATACGCAGTATTTT
CDR3: CASSLGGYTSTDTQYF

D: TRBD1
size: -
V: TRBV15
J: TRBJ1-1
DNA: TGTGCCACCAGCAGAGATCAGGGGGGCACTGAAGCTTTCTTT
CDR3: CATSRDQGGTEAFF

D: -
size: -
V: TRBV6-5
J: TRBJ1-5
DNA: TGTGCCAGCAGGGGCTTGGGGCCCCAGCATTTT
CDR3: CASRGLGPQHF

D: -
size: -
V: TRBV3-1/TRBV3-2
J: TRBJ2-3
DNA: TGTGCCAGCAGCCAAGATCTAGGAGTCACAGATACGCAGTATTTT
CDR3: CASSQDLGVTDTQYF

D: TRBD1
size: -
V: TRBV4-3
J: TRBJ1-1
DNA: TGCGCCAGCAGCCCTGCTCTGACAGGGCCAGAAGCTTTCTTT
CDR3: CASSPALTGPEAFF

D: TRBD2
size: -
V: TRBV5-6
J: TRBJ2-5
DNA: TGTGCCAGCAGATCCGGACTAGCGGGCGAGACCCAGTACTTC
CDR3: CASRSGLAGETQYF

D: -
size: -
V: TRBV7-3
J: TRBJ1-5
DNA: TGTGCCAGCAGCGCTAATAGCAATCAGCCCCAGCATTTT
CDR3: CASSANSNQPQHF

D: -
size: -
V: TRBV7-3
J: TRBJ1-3
DNA: TGTGCCAGCACCCTAGGTTCTGGAAACACCATATATTTT
CDR3: CASTLGSGNTIYF

D: -
size: -
V: TRBV28
J: TRBJ1-1
DNA: TGTGCCAGCTCCTCGCCGGGTTCTGAAGCTTTCTTT
CDR3: CASSSPGSEAFF

D: TRBD1
size: -
V: TRBV7-9
J: TRBJ2-3
DNA: TGTGCCAGCAGCCAGAAGACAGGGGGCGCGGGCCCCCTCCAGTATTTT
CDR3: CASSQKTGGAGPLQYF

D: -
size: -
V: TRBV6-5
J: TRBJ1-6
DNA: TGTGCCAGCAGGAATACAGGGTCCTCACCCCTCCACTTT
CDR3: CASRNTGSSPLHF